These 28 T cell receptor beta chains were all obtained from the same sample, sequenced in a study of sequential checkpoint blockade in melanoma. Treatment noted: randomized to nivolumab then ipilimumab (arm A) or the reverse (arm B). Here immunoSEQ multiplex PCR was the method, and the copy in TCRdb shows in-frame clones only, minus some. The sample consists of 20,000 or so clones, approximately 73% of them appearing once. The sample consisted of CD8+ T cells sorted from blood (inferred from file names), taken from a patient given nivolumab and ipilimumab in sequence. All receptors come from a human donor with melanoma.

The chain has TRBV28 and TRBJ2-6; D might be TRBD2 (6 bases). This CDR3 region has 20 residues. Trimming shortened V by 6 bases and J by 0 bases, and 24 bases separated the two germline ends. The germline gives CDR1 MDHEN, CDR2 SYDVKM. The CDR3 nucleotides read TGTGCCAGCAGCCCCATGGGAGGAGGGTTCGGACTCTCTGGGGCCAACGTCCTGACTTTC. Protein sequence: CASSPMGGGFGLSGANVLTF.

Details on this clone: Other DNA sequences of this sample code for an identical CDR3. The chain combines TRBV15 with TRBJ2-2, with D maybe TRBD1 (5 bases). Looked up from germline, CDR1 is LNHNV and CDR2 is YYDKDF (reference sequence). This CDR3 comprises 16 residues. V lost 1 base, J lost 2 bases, and 11 bases lay in between. CDR3 sequence (DNA): TGTGCCACCAGCAGAGCTGACAGTCCTAACACCGGGGAGCTGTTTTTT. Translation: CATSRADSPNTGELFF.

The J gene is TRBJ2-7, the V gene TRBV19, with 8 bases identical to TRBD1. The CDR3 is 13 residues long. After removal of 1 base from V and 6 bases from J, the junction contained 2 bases not matched to a gene. Germline V gene data show CDR1 as LNHDA and CDR2 as SQIVND (reference sequence). The CDR3 nucleotides are TGTGCCAGTAGTATAGGGACAGGGACCGAGCAGTACTTC. Amino acids: CASSIGTGTEQYF.

The chain employs TRBV7-6 and TRBJ1-1, with D perhaps matching TRBD1 (6 bases). The CDR3 spans 14 residues. Trimming took off 5 bases at V and 5 bases at J, with 15 bases between the two ends. Looked up from germline, CDR1 is SGHVS and CDR2 is FNYEAQ. The DNA of the CDR3 is TGTGCCAGCAGCACCCTGGGGGCGCAGACTGAAGCTTTCTTT. This gives the protein CASSTLGAQTEAFF. The complete variable domain, with remaining parts taken from reference TRBV7-6 and TRBJ1-1, reads GAGVSQSPRYKVTKRGQDVALRCDPISGHVSLYWYRQALGQGPEFLTYFNYEAQQDKSGLPNDRFSAERPEGSISTLTIQRTEQRDSAMYRCASSTLGAQTEAFFGQGTRLTVV.

This clone was seen a single time. The CDR3 here is CASSVASWSDTEAFF. The CDR3 bases are TGTGCCAGCAGCGTAGCCTCCTGGTCGGACACTGAAGCTTTCTTT. The rearrangement links TRBV9 to TRBJ1-1; D call uncertain. In germline, CDR1 is SGDLS, CDR2 YYNGEE. V was clipped by 0 bases and J by 3 bases, with 12 bases between them. This CDR3 spans 15 amino acids.

This clone was seen only a few times. The V and J genes are TRBV29-1 and TRBJ1-1; 9 bases map to TRBD1. CDR1 is SQVTM, CDR2 ANQGSEA, per germline. V lost 2 bases, J lost 0 bases, and 13 bases stayed unmatched. The CDR3 length is 18 residues. Here the CDR3 reads CSVEYFSGQGILNTEAFF. In nucleotides, the CDR3 is TGCAGCGTTGAATACTTCTCGGGACAGGGCATTTTGAACACTGAAGCTTTCTTT.

This clone was counted a few times. The rearrangement joins TRBV18 to TRBJ1-6; D remains ambiguous. CDR3 length: 14 amino acids. The ends were cut back, 3 bases at V and 0 bases at J, with 3 bases in the middle. CDR1 is KGHSH and CDR2 is LQKENI in the germline V gene. CDR3 sequence reads: CASSPSSYNSPLHF. The CDR3 coding sequence is TGTGCCAGCTCACCGAGCTCCTATAATTCACCCCTCCACTTT.

The chain employs TRBV5-6 and TRBJ2-1, with TRBD2 identical over 8 bases. Germline CDR1 reads SGHDT; CDR2 reads YYEEEE. The CDR3 runs to 16 residues. Unmatched junction bases numbered 12, after V lost 2 bases and J lost 8 bases. CDR3 nucleotide sequence: TGTGCCAGCAGCTTTTCCGGGACTAGGCCCTCCCATGAGCAGTTCTTC. Protein: CASSFSGTRPSHEQFF.

The V and J genes are TRBV27 and TRBJ2-2; 10 nucleotides match TRBD2. Germline V gene sequence: CDR1 MNHEY, CDR2 SMNVEV (reference sequence). V shed 1 base, J shed 5 bases, and the junction held 7 bases outside the gene matches. This CDR3 is built from 17 residues. The CDR3 reads CASSLYAAGGQTGELFF. Written as DNA, the CDR3 is TGTGCCAGCAGTTTATACGCAGCGGGGGGGCAAACCGGGGAGCTGTTTTTT.

This clone has only a few counts. This chain uses TRBV4-3 with TRBJ1-1; D unclear. Germline V CDR1 and CDR2: LGHNA, YSLEER. V was clipped by 0 bases and J by 6 bases, with 11 bases between them. The CDR3 covers 14 residues. The DNA for the CDR3 is TGCGCCAGCAGCCAAGATAGCGCGGAGGCTGAAGCTTTCTTT. It specifies CASSQDSAEAEAFF.

The chain couples TRBV4-1 to TRBJ1-5; 7 nucleotides agree with TRBD1. Germline V gene lookup returns CDR1 MGHRA and CDR2 YSYEKL. Germline trimming cut 3 bases from V and 5 bases from J; bases unmatched to any gene: 7. There are 15 residues in the CDR3. The CDR3, as DNA: TGCGCCAGCAGCCAGGAACAGGGGTATTATCAGCCCCAGCATTTT. Its protein is CASSQEQGYYQPQHF.

The CDR3 region has the DNA TGTGCCAGTAGTCAAATGGCCAATGAGCAGTTCTTC. This gives the protein CASSQMANEQFF. The J gene is TRBJ2-1, the V gene TRBV19; D remains unclear. In germline, CDR1 is LNHDA, CDR2 SQIVND (reference sequence). V lost 5 bases and J lost 6, with 8 bases in between. This CDR3 region has 12 residues. Supplemented by reference TRBV19 and TRBJ2-1, the full variable domain reads DGGITQSPKYLFRKEGQNVTLSCEQNLNHDAMYWYRQDPGQGLRLIYYSQIVNDFQKGDIAEGYSVSREKKESFPLTVTSAQKNPTAFYLCASSQMANEQFFGPGTRLTVL.

The chain combines TRBV4-1 with TRBJ2-7, with D maybe TRBD2 (7 bases). Trimming cost V 4 bases and J 11 bases, with 18 bases left between them. The germline CDR1 and CDR2 sequences are MGHRA and YSYEKL. The CDR3 totals 13 residues. CDR3 residues: CASSPGEGTEEYF. The DNA of the CDR3 is TGCGCCAGCAGCCCAGGGGAGGGAACTGAGGAGTACTTC.

V usage is TRBV19 and J usage is TRBJ2-2; a weak D match, TRBD2 (5 bases). CDR1 and CDR2 from the germline V gene are LNHDA and SQIVND (reference sequence). The CDR3 sequence is 14 residues long. V was pared by 0 bases and J by 6 bases, with 8 bases between. The CDR3 coding sequence is TGTGCCAGTAGTATAGACGGGCGGGCCGGGGAGCTGTTTTTT. Translated: CASSIDGRAGELFF.

This clone was seen a few times. This chain uses TRBV10-3 with TRBJ2-7; 9 bases are shared with TRBD1. Germline CDR1 is ENHRY and CDR2 is SYGVKD. Trimming removed 3 bases from V and 5 bases from J; junction bases left unmatched: 5. There are 14 residues in the CDR3. The CDR3, as DNA: TGTGCCATCAGTGATTCCGGGACAGGGAACGAGCAGTACTTC. This sequence encodes CAISDSGTGNEQYF.

The rearrangement joins TRBV9 to TRBJ1-1, with a weak D call TRBD1 (6 bases). This CDR3 is built from 14 residues. The V gene's germline CDR1 is SGDLS and CDR2 YYNGEE. V was clipped by 4 bases and J by 1 base, with 11 bases between them. The DNA of the CDR3 is TGTGCCAGCAGCTCCCGGACAGAGAACACTGAAGCTTTCTTT. Translation: CASSSRTENTEAFF.

The chain combines TRBV6-1 with TRBJ1-5, with TRBD1 matching 11 bases. The V gene end was trimmed by 8 bases and the J gene end by 7 bases; junction bases not matched to a gene: 7. Germline lookup yields CDR1 MNHNS and CDR2 SASEGT. The CDR3 sequence is 14 residues long. The CDR3 protein is CASQGTGGRQPQHF. The CDR3, as DNA: TGTGCCAGCCAAGGGACAGGGGGACGACAGCCCCAGCATTTT.

This rearrangement joins TRBV28 to TRBJ2-2; D call uncertain. The CDR3 totals 15 residues. Between the trimmed V and J ends, which lost 3 bases and 2 bases, there was a span of 10 bases. Germline loops: CDR1 MDHEN, CDR2 SYDVKM. The DNA of the CDR3 is TGTGCCAGCAGTTTCCGGCTAGATAACACCGGGGAGCTGTTTTTT. Protein sequence: CASSFRLDNTGELFF.

The chain carries TRBV2 and TRBJ2-3; D is undetermined. CDR3 length: 13 residues. Germline-derived CDR1 and CDR2 are SNHLY and FYNNEI. V lost 4 bases and J lost 5, with 10 bases in between. The CDR3 loop reads CASSGLSLDTQYF. The CDR3 region has the DNA TGTGCCAGCAGTGGTTTAAGCTTAGATACGCAGTATTTT.

The chain is built from TRBV9 and TRBJ2-5; weak D call: TRBD2 (5 bases). Trimming took 0 bases from V and 5 from J, leaving 14 bases between them. The CDR3 covers 15 residues. Germline assignment: CDR1 SGDLS and CDR2 YYNGEE. CDR3 sequence (DNA): TGTGCCAGCAGCGTAGAAAGCGGACTCTGGGAGACCCAGTACTTC. This sequence encodes CASSVESGLWETQYF.

The chain is built from TRBV7-2 and TRBJ2-1, with D uncertain. The CDR3 sequence is 15 residues long. Trimming removed 3 bases at V and 0 bases at J, with 9 bases between. From germline, CDR1 is SGHTA and CDR2 FQGNSA. The CDR3 region has the DNA TGTGCCAGCAGCTTCCCGGGTAGCTCCTACAATGAGCAGTTCTTC. It translates to CASSFPGSSYNEQFF.

This chain uses TRBV29-1 with TRBJ2-5, with TRBD1 matching 9 bases. The CDR3 is 13 amino acids. Trimming cost V 8 bases and J 3 bases; bases outside gene matches: 7. The V gene's germline CDR1 is SQVTM and CDR2 ANQGSEA. The CDR3 DNA is TGCAGCATTAGGGGACAGGGAGAAGAGACCCAGTACTTC. This gives the protein CSIRGQGEETQYF.

The rearrangement links TRBV9 to TRBJ1-2, with 9 bases identical to TRBD1. Germline V gene data show CDR1 as SGDLS and CDR2 as YYNGEE. V was pared by 3 bases and J by 2 bases, with 5 bases of the junction left unmatched. The CDR3 length is 15 residues. The CDR3 coding sequence is TGTGCCAGCAGCGCCTCCGGACAGGGGAACTATGGCTACACCTTC. Its translation is CASSASGQGNYGYTF.

The genes are TRBV6-6 and TRBJ2-1, with 8 positions matching TRBD1. The junction had 4 bases not matched to a gene; V was cut back by 6 bases and J by 0 bases. Germline CDR1 and CDR2: MNHNY and SVGAGI (reference sequence). The CDR3 totals 15 residues. The CDR3 DNA reads as TGTGCCAGCAGATCCACAGGGGGCTCCTACAATGAGCAGTTCTTC. Protein sequence: CASRSTGGSYNEQFF.

This sequence joins TRBV14 and TRBJ1-1; D uncertain. Germline CDR1 and CDR2: SGHDN and FVKESK. The CDR3 consists of 15 residues. Trimming took 4 bases from V and 1 from J, leaving 13 bases between them. DNA for the CDR3: TGTGCCAGCAGCCCACTCCTTTCAGGGAACACTGAAGCTTTCTTT. Translation: CASSPLLSGNTEAFF.

This clone was observed a handful of times. This CDR3 reads CASSYSGTGLSYEQYF. The CDR3 bases are TGTGCCAGCAGTTACTCAGGGACAGGTTTATCCTACGAGCAGTACTTC. The gene calls are TRBV13 and TRBJ2-7; 8 nucleotides agree with TRBD1. The germline V gene encodes CDR1 PRHDT and CDR2 FYEKMQ (reference sequence). Losses at the gene ends were 6 bases for V and 1 base for J; bases not matched to a gene: 11. The CDR3 has 16 amino acids.

This chain uses TRBV9 with TRBJ2-1, with D tentatively TRBD2 (6 bases). Trimming took 4 bases from V and 1 from J, leaving 15 bases between them. The germline V gene encodes CDR1 SGDLS and CDR2 YYNGEE. The CDR3 totals 16 residues. For the CDR3, the DNA is TGTGCCAGCAGCTTCCGACGGGAGCAGTCCTACAATGAGCAGTTCTTC. It is translated as CASSFRREQSYNEQFF.

The chain recombines TRBV4-1 with TRBJ1-2; TRBD1 matches at 10 bases. From germline, CDR1 is MGHRA and CDR2 YSYEKL. The junction had 5 bases not matched to a gene; V was cut back by 0 bases and J by 7 bases. The CDR3 is 15 amino acids. The CDR3 nucleotides are TGCGCCAGCAGCCAAGAAGACAGGGGGCTCGGTGGCTACACCTTC. Protein product: CASSQEDRGLGGYTF.